The text below deals with one T cell receptor (beta chain). The target antigen is unknown. CDR1 is SGDLS and CDR2 is YYNGEE in the germline V gene. The CDR3 covers 14 residues. Deletions cut 3 bases from V and 3 bases from J, with 10 bases between. Here immunoSEQ multiplex PCR was the method, and the copy in TCRdb shows in-frame clones only, minus some. Of some 40,000 clones detected, approximately 90% appear once; the ten largest clones hold around 41%. The cohort excluded patients with autoimmune disease history or systemic immunosuppression. Baseline, cycle 4 day 1, and cycle 7 day 1 were the blood sampling points. The data are from a study of OX40 agonist ivuxolimab in advanced cancers. Looking at the study overall: At about 81% male, the cohort had a mean age of approximately 60 years, ranging from about 20 to 79. Whole-study findings and limits: Averaged across samples, CD8+ T cells carried more expanded clones than CD4+ did.

The J gene is TRBJ2-1, the V gene TRBV9; the D gene is possibly TRBD2 (5 bases). The clonotype was recovered from an adult with an advanced solid tumor such as melanoma, head and neck, liver or kidney cancer. The starting material was CD4+ or CD8+ T cells sorted from blood, obtained in a trial of the OX40 agonist ivuxolimab. The CDR3 nucleotides are TGTGCCAGCAGCGGTAGCGCGGACTACAATGAGCAGTTCTTC. As protein: CASSGSADYNEQFF. Together with reference TRBV9 and TRBJ2-1, the CDR3 gives the full variable domain: DSGVTQTPKHLITATGQRVTLRCSPRSGDLSVYWYQQSLDQGLQFLIQYYNGEERAKGNILERFSAQQFPDLHSELNLSSLELGDSALYFCASSGSADYNEQFFGPGTRLTVL.